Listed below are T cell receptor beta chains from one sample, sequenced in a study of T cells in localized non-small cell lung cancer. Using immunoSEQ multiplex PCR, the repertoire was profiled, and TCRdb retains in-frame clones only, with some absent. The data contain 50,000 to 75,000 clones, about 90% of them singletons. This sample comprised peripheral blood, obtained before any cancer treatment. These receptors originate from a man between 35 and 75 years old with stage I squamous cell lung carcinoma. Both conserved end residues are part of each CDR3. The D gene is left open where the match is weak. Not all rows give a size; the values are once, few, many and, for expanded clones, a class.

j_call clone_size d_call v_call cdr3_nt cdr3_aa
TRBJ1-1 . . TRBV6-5 TGTGCCAGCAGTTACGCCCCCGGTGGCCCTGAAGCTTTCTTT CASSYAPGGPEAFF
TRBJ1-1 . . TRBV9 TGTGCCAGCAGCGTAGATGAGGGCGAATTCTCGGAAGCTTTCTTT CASSVDEGEFSEAFF
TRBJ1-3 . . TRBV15 TGTGCCACCAGCAGAGAGCCCACAGGTCCCGGAAACACCATATATTTT CATSREPTGPGNTIYF
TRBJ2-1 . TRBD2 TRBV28 TGTGCCAGCCCACCCCTGGCTAGCGGGAGGGCCTTTAGCTCCTACAATGAGCAGTTCTTC CASPPLASGRAFSSYNEQFF
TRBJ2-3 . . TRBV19 TGTGCCAGTAGTATAGGGCGGGGCAGCACAGATACGCAGTATTTT CASSIGRGSTDTQYF
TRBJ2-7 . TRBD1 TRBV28 TGTGCCAGCAGGGAGACAGGGGGCCCCTACGAGCAGTACTTC CASRETGGPYEQYF
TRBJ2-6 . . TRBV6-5 TGTGCCACCTGGGCCTCTGGGGCCAACGTCCTGACTTTC CATWASGANVLTF
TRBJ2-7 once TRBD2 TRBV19 TGTGCCAGTAGTGTGCTAGCGGGAAAGGGCTACGAGCAGTACTTC CASSVLAGKGYEQYF
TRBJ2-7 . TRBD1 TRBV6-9 TGTGCCAGCAGTCCGGGCAGGGGGTGCCAGTACTTC CASSPGRGCQYF
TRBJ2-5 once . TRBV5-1 TGCGCCAGCAGCCGCGGGACAGCGGAAGAGACCCAGTACTTC CASSRGTAEETQYF
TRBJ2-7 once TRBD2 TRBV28 TGTGCCAGCAGTTTAGCGGGAGGGCCGAAGGGGAAGTACTTC CASSLAGGPKGKYF
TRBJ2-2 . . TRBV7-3 TGTGCCAGCGCTTGGGTGGGAAACACCGGGGAGCTGTTTTTT CASAWVGNTGELFF
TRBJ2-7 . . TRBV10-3 TGTGCCATCAGTCGGGACACCTCCTACGAGCAGTACTTC CAISRDTSYEQYF
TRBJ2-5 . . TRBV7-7 TGTGCTAGCAGCTCTTTCTTTCAAGAGACCCAGTACTTC CASSSFFQETQYF
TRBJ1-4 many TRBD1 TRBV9 TGTGCCAGCAGCCCGGACAGGGAAGTGAGTGAAAAACTGTTTTTT CASSPDREVSEKLFF
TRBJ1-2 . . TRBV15 TGTGCCACCAGCGGGGGACAACTACTCTATGGCTACACCTTC CATSGGQLLYGYTF
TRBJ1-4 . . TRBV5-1 TGCGCCAGCAGCTTCCAGGGGTCGGCTAATGAAAAACTGTTTTTT CASSFQGSANEKLFF
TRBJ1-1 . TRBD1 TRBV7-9 TGTGCCAGCAGCCCGAGACAGGGGGCTGACACTGAAGCTTTCTTT CASSPRQGADTEAFF
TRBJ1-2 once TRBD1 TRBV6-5 TGTGCCAGCAGTCTAACAGGGGGCGCGGGCTATGGCTACACCTTC CASSLTGGAGYGYTF
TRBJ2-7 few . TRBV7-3 TGTGCCAGCAGCTTACGCGGGGGGACAGGGTCCTACGAGCAGTACTTC CASSLRGGTGSYEQYF
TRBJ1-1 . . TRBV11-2 TGTACCAGCAGCTTAACGTCTTCGGGGACTGAAGCTTTCTTT CTSSLTSSGTEAFF
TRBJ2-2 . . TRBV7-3 TGTGCCAGCAGCTCTTCCACCGGGGAGCTGTTTTTT CASSSSTGELFF
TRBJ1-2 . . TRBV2 TGTGCCAGCAGTGTTGTCGGCAGGGAGGACTATGGCTACACCTTC CASSVVGREDYGYTF
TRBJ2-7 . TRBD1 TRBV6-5 TGTGCCAGCAGTTACGGCGGGACAGGGCCCCACGAGCAGTACTTC CASSYGGTGPHEQYF
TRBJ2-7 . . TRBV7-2 TGTGCCAGCAGCTTAGTTTACTCGCCCTCCTACGAGCAGTACTTC CASSLVYSPSYEQYF
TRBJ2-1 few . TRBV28 TGTGCCAGCAGTGACGACAATGAGCAGTTCTTC CASSDDNEQFF
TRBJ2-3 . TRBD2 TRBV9 TGTGCCAGCAGCGCCCCCTTGGCGGGAGGGAACACAGATACGCAGTATTTT CASSAPLAGGNTDTQYF
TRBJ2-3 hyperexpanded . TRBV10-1 TGCGCCAGCAGTGAGTCCAGGGCTTCTTGGGGAGATACGCAGTATTTT CASSESRASWGDTQYF
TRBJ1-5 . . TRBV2 TGTGCCAGCAGTCTGAACAGGGAAACAAGCCAGCCCCAGCATTTT CASSLNRETSQPQHF
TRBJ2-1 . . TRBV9 TGTGCCAGCAGCGTTTTAGCGCGATACAATGAGCAGTTCTTC CASSVLARYNEQFF
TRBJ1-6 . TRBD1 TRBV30 TGTGCCTGGAGTGGACAGGGAAATTCACCCCTCCACTTT CAWSGQGNSPLHF
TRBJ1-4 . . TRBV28 TGTGCCAGCAGTTCCCGACCTGAAAAACTGTTTTTT CASSSRPEKLFF
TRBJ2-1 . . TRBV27 TGTGCCAGCAGTCCCCCCGGAGGGGGCGGCTCCTACAATGAGCAGTTCTTC CASSPPGGGGSYNEQFF
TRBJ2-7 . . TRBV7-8 TGTGCCAGCAGCTCCCGGGCAGGGGTCTACGAGCAGTACTTC CASSSRAGVYEQYF
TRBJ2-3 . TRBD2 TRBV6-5 TGTGCCAGCCACTCCCACGGGAGGGGAGATACGCAGTATTTT CASHSHGRGDTQYF
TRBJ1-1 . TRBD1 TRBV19 TGTGCCAGTAGTTCTTGGACAGGGGGCGGACGGAACACTGAAGCTTTCTTT CASSSWTGGGRNTEAFF
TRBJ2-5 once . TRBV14 TGTGCCAGCAGCCTCGGGACGGCGTACCAAGAGACCCAGTACTTC CASSLGTAYQETQYF
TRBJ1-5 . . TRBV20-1 TGCGTGGGAGGAAACAATCAGCCCCAGCATTTT CVGGNNQPQHF
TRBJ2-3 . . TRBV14 TGTGCCAGCAGCCAAGGAACCGCGGCAGATACGCAGTATTTT CASSQGTAADTQYF
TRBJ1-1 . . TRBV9 TGTGCCAGCAGCATTACAAGCGTTTCTGAAGCTTTCTTT CASSITSVSEAFF
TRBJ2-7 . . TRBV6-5 TGTGCCACCAATAACGGGCCCTCGGAGCAGTACTTC CATNNGPSEQYF
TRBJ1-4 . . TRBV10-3 TGTGCCATCAGTGAGTCTACCCAGTCCGAGGTCGAAAAACTGTTTTTT CAISESTQSEVEKLFF
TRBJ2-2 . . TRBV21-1 TGTGCCAGCAGCGAGGTGCTAACCACGAACACCGGGGAGCTGTTTTTT CASSEVLTTNTGELFF
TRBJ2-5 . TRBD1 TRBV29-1 TGCAGCGTTGGCAGGGGGCTGGAGACCCAGTACTTC CSVGRGLETQYF
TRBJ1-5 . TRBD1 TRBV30 TGTGCCTGGACCAGGGACAGGAATCAGCCCCAGCATTTT CAWTRDRNQPQHF
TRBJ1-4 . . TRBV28 TGTGCCAGCAGTCAAAGCGGGGGAGGGTACGAAAAACTGTTTTTT CASSQSGGGYEKLFF
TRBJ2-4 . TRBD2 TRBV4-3 TGCGCCAGCAGCCAAGATCGACTAGCGGGAGTAGGCAAAAACATTCAGTACTTC CASSQDRLAGVGKNIQYF
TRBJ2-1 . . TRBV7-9 TGTGCCAGCAGGCCCAGGTTTAACAATGAGCAGTTCTTC CASRPRFNNEQFF
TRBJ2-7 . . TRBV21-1 TGTGCCAGCAGCCGCGGCGGGGGCACCTACGAGCAGTACTTC CASSRGGGTYEQYF
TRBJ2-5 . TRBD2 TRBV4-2 TGTGCCAGCAGCCGGGCGGGGGTAGAGACCCAGTACTTC CASSRAGVETQYF
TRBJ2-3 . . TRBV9 TGTGCCAGCAGCGTACTTGCAGGGCGAAGCACAGATACGCAGTATTTT CASSVLAGRSTDTQYF
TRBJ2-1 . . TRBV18 TGTGCCAGCTCCCTAGACGGAAGCTCCTACAATGAGCAGTTCTTC CASSLDGSSYNEQFF
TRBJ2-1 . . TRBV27 TGTGCCAGCACCCCCCCAGGGTTCTCATACAATGAGCAGTTCTTC CASTPPGFSYNEQFF